This T cell receptor beta chain is from a study of T cell changes during pregnancy in multiple sclerosis. TCRdb's copy holds only in-frame clones and misses some; the assay was immunoSEQ multiplex PCR. The sample records under 35,000 clones, about 87% being singletons. CDR1 is LGHNA and CDR2 is YSLEER in the germline V gene. V was pared by 2 bases and J by 1 base, with 14 bases between. The CDR3 length is 16 residues. Sequencing was performed on CD8+ T cells from peripheral blood mononuclear cells, taken before pregnancy. V gene TRBV4-3 combines with J gene TRBJ1-1; no clear D. The sequence derives from a female donor with multiple sclerosis, enrolled in a pregnancy study. CDR3: CASSQFGGSGNTEAFF. The CDR3, as DNA: TGCGCCAGCAGCCAATTCGGCGGCTCGGGGAACACTGAAGCTTTCTTT.